Listed here is a single TCR beta chain. Its cognate antigen is unknown. The study separated CD4+ cells into CD45RA+ naive and CD45RA-negative memory subsets. This sample is drawn from a study of shared clonotypes between healthy human individuals. Findings of the study overall: Estimated richness was generally greater in naive than memory subsets. The sharing of 5% to 6.5% of naive CD4 clonotypes was seen across a handful of donors.

In germline, CDR1 is MNHNS, CDR2 SASEGT. CDR3 length: 15 amino acids. J was trimmed by 7 bases and V by 3 bases; bases with no gene match: 4. Some clones are missing from TCRdb's copy, which holds only in-frame ones; the method was immunoSEQ multiplex PCR. The sample yields some 2,000,000 clones, around 95% seen once. This rearrangement joins TRBV6-1 to TRBJ1-6; 9 nucleotides line up with TRBD1. This TCR derives from a man aged 18-30 years in good health. Sequencing used naive CD4+ T cells sorted from blood. Subset given: CD45RA+ positively selected. The CDR3 protein is CASSDRDRVNSPLHF. Here the CDR3 DNA reads TGTGCCAGCAGTGACCGGGACAGGGTAAATTCACCCCTCCACTTT.